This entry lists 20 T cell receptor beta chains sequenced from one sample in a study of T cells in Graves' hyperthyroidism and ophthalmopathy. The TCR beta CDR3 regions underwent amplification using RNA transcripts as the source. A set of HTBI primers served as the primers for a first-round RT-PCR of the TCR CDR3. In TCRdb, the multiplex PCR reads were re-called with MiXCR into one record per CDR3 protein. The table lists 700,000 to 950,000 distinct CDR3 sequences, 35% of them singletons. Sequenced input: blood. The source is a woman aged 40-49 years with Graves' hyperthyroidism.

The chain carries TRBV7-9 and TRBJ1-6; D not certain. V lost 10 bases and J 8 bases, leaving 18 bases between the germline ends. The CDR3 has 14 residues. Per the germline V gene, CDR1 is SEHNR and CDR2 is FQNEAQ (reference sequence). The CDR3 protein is CATHPPGGDSPLHF. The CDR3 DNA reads TGTGCCACCCATCCCCCCGGCGGCGATTCACCCCTCCACTTT.

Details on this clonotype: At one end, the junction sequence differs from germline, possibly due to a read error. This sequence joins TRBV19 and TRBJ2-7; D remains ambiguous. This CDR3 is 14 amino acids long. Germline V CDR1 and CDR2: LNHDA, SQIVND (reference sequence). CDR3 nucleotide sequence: TGTGCCAGTAGTATAGATAGTCGCGCCTACGGGCAGTACTTC. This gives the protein CASSIDSRAYGQYF.

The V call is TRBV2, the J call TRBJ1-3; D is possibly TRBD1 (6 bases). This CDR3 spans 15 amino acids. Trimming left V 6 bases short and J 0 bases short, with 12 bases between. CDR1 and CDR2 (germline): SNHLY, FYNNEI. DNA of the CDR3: TGTGCCAGCAGGGAATTACAGGGCTCTGGAAACACCATATATTTT. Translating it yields CASRELQGSGNTIYF.

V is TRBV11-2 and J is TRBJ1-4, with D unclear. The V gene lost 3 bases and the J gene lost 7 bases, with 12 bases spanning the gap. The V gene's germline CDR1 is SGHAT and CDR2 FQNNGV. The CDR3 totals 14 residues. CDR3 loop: CASSFSGVLEKLFF. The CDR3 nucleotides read TGTGCCAGCAGCTTCAGTGGCGTACTTGAAAAACTGTTTTTT. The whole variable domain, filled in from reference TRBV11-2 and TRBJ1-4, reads EAGVAQSPRYKIIEKRQSVAFWCNPISGHATLYWYQQILGQGPKLLIQFQNNGVVDDSQLPKDRFSAERLKGVDSTLKIQPAKLEDSAVYLCASSFSGVLEKLFFGSGTQLSVL.

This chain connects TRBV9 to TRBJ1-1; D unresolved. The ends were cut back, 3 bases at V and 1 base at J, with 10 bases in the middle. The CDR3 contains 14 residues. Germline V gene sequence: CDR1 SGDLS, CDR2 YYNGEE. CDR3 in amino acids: CASSGRGENTEAFF. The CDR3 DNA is TGTGCCAGCAGCGGGCGTGGGGAGAACACTGAAGCTTTCTTT.

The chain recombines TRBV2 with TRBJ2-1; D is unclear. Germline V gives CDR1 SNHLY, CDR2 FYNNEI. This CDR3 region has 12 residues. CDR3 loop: CGRVSSYNEQFF. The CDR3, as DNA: TGTGGTAGGGTCAGCTCCTACAATGAGCAGTTCTTC. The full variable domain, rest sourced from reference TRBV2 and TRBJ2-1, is EPEVTQTPSHQVTQMGQEVILRCVPISNHLYFYWYRQILGQKVEFLVSFYNNEISEKSEIFDDQFSVERPDGSNFTLKIRSTKLEDSAMYFCGRVSSYNEQFFGPGTRLTVL.

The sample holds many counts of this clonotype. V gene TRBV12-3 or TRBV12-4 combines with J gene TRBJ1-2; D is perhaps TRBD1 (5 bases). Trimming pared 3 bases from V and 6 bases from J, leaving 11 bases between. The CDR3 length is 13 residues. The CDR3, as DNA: TGTGCCAGCAGTTTGTATAGGGGAGATGGCTACACCTTC. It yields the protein CASSLYRGDGYTF.

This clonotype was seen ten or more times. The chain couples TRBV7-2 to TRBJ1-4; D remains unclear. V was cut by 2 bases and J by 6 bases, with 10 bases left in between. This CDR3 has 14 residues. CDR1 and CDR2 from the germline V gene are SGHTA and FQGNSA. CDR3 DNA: TGTGCCAGCAGCTTAAGGTGGGCAGATGAAAAACTGTTTTTT. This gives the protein CASSLRWADEKLFF.

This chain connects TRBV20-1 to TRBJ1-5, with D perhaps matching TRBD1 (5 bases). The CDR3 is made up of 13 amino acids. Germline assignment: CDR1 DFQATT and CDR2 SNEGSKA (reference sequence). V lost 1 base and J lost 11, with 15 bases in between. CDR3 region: CSARGGHKETQHF. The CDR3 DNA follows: TGCAGTGCTAGAGGTGGACACAAAGAGACCCAGCATTTT.

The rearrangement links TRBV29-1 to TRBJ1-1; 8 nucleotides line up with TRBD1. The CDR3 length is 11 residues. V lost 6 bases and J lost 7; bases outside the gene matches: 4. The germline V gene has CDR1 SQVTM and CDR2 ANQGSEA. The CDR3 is CSVSDRDEAFF. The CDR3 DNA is TGCAGCGTATCGGACAGGGATGAAGCTTTCTTT.

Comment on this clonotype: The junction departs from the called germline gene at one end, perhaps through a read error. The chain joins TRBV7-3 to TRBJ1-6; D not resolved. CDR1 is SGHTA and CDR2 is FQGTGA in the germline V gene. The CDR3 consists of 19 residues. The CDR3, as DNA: TGCGCCAGCAGCCAAGACCCGGGAGGCTACGCGTCCTATAATTCACCCCTCCACTTT. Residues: CASSQDPGGYASYNSPLHF. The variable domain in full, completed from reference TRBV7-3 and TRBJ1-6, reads GAGVSQTPSNKVTEKGKYVELRCDPISGHTALYWYRQSLGQGPEFLIYFQGTGAADDSGLPNDRFFAVRPEGSVSTLKIQRTERGDSAVYLCASSQDPGGYASYNSPLHFGNGTRLTVT.

The CDR3 coding sequence is TGTGCCAGCAGTTTGTGGGGGGCGAGAATCCAAGAGACCCAGTACTTC. Translated, it gives CASSLWGARIQETQYF. This rearrangement joins TRBV12-3 or TRBV12-4 to TRBJ2-5, with D perhaps TRBD1 or TRBD2 (6 bases each). This CDR3 is 16 amino acids long. The V and J ends lost 3 bases and 1 base respectively, with 15 bases between them.

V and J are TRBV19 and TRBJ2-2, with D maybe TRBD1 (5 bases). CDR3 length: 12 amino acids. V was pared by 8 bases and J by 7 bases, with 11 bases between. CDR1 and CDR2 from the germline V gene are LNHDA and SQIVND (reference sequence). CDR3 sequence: CASRTDIGELFF. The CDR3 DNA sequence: TGTGCCAGTCGGACGGACATCGGGGAGCTGTTTTTT.

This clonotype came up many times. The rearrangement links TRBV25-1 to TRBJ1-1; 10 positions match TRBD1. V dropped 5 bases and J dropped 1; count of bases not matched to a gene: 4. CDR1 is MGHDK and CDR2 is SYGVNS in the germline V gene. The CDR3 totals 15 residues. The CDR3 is CASSRQGATNTEAFF. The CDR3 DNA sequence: TGTGCCAGCAGTAGACAGGGGGCGACGAACACTGAAGCTTTCTTT. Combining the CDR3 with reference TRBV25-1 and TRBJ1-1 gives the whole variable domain EADIYQTPRYLVIGTGKKITLECSQTMGHDKMYWYQQDPGMELHLIHYSYGVNSTEKGDLSSESTVSRIRTEHFPLTLESARPSHTSQYLCASSRQGATNTEAFFGQGTRLTVV.

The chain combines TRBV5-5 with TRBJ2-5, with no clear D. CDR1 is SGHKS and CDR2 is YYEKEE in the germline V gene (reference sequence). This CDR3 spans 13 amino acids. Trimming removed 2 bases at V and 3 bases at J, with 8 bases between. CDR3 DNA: TGTGCCAGCAGCTTCCTCGGAGAAGAGACCCAGTACTTC. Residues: CASSFLGEETQYF.

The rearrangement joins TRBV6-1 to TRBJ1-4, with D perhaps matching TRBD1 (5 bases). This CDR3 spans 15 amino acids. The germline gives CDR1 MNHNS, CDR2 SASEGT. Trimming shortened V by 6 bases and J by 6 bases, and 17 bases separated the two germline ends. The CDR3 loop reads CASSRRGDRDEKLFF. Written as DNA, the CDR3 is TGTGCCAGCAGCCGACGCGGAGACAGAGATGAAAAACTGTTTTTT.

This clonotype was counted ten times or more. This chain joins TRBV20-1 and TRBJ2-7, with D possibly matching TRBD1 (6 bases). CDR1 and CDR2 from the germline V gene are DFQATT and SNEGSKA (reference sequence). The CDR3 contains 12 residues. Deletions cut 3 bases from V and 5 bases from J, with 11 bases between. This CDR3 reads CSASGAGDEQYF. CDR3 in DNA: TGCAGTGCTAGTGGGGCAGGGGACGAGCAGTACTTC.

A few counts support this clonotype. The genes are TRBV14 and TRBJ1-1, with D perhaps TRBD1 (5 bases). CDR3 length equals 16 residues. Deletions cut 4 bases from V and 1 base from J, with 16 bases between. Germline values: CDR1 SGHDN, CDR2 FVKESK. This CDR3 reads CASSREEIGQNTEAFF. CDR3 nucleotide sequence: TGTGCCAGCAGCCGAGAAGAAATTGGACAGAACACTGAAGCTTTCTTT.

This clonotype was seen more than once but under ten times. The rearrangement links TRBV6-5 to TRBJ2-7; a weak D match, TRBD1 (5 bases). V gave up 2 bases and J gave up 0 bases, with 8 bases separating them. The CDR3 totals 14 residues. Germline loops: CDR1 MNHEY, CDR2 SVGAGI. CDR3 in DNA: TGTGCCAGCAGTTACCTGGACATCTCCTACGAGCAGTACTTC. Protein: CASSYLDISYEQYF.

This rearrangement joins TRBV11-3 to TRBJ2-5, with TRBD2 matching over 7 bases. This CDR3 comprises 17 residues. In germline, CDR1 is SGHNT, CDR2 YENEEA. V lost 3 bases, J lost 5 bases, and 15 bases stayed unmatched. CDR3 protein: CASSFPRAGLKEETQYF. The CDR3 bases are TGTGCCAGCAGCTTCCCCAGAGCGGGGTTAAAGGAGGAGACCCAGTACTTC.